The 14 T cell receptor beta chains below were found in one sample sequenced in a study of cytomegalovirus exposure and HLA in healthy donors. Primers: 60 Vbeta forward and 13 Jbeta reverse. Sequenced by immunoSEQ multiplex PCR; TCRdb stores in-frame clones only, minus some. The sample has about 140,000 clones; around three quarters are singletons. Sequenced input: PBMCs. These receptors were taken from a man in his forties or fifties in good health and CMV-seropositive.

This clone showed up just once. The V call is TRBV5-1, the J call TRBJ1-1, with D possibly matching TRBD1 (6 bases). Trimming left V 5 bases short and J 1 base short, with 15 bases between. This CDR3 has 15 residues. CDR1 is SGHRS, CDR2 YFSETQ, per germline. This CDR3 is CASREWTATNTEAFF. CDR3 in DNA: TGCGCCAGCAGAGAATGGACAGCCACGAACACTGAAGCTTTCTTT. The variable domain in full, completed from reference TRBV5-1 and TRBJ1-1, reads KAGVTQTPRYLIKTRGQQVTLSCSPISGHRSVSWYQQTPGQGLQFLFEYFSETQRNKGNFPGRFSGRQFSNSRSEMNVSTLELGDSALYLCASREWTATNTEAFFGQGTRLTVV.

This chain's CDR3 is CASSLRLRPPVEQYF. CDR3 in DNA: TGTGCCAGCAGTTTACGTTTGAGGCCGCCTGTCGAGCAGTACTTC. V usage is TRBV28 and J usage is TRBJ2-7; D gene unclear. This CDR3 spans 15 amino acids. The germline V gene encodes CDR1 MDHEN and CDR2 SYDVKM. V gave up 2 bases and J gave up 6 bases, with 17 bases separating them.

In this sample, this clone turned up a few times. V and J are TRBV5-1 and TRBJ1-2; TRBD1 aligns across 8 bases. The J segment lost 2 bases and the V segment lost 0 bases, leaving 0 bases of the junction unmatched. Per germline, CDR1 SGHRS and CDR2 YFSETQ. The CDR3 spans 14 residues. CDR3 sequence reads: CASSLGTGNYGYTF. DNA of the CDR3: TGCGCCAGCAGCTTGGGGACAGGGAACTATGGCTACACCTTC.

The V and J genes are TRBV5-4 and TRBJ2-7, with 8 bases identical to TRBD2. With 4 bases clipped from V and 0 bases from J, the junction kept 6 bases outside the gene matches. CDR1 and CDR2 (germline): SGHNT, YYREEE (reference sequence). CDR3 length equals 15 residues. Here the CDR3 reads CASSPGGQASYEQYF. DNA for the CDR3: TGTGCCAGCAGCCCGGGGGGGCAGGCCTCCTACGAGCAGTACTTC.

This rearrangement joins TRBV6-5 to TRBJ1-2, with D hard to call. There are 13 residues in the CDR3. V lost 3 bases and J lost 5, with 10 bases in between. Looked up from germline, CDR1 is MNHEY and CDR2 is SVGAGI. CDR3 region: CASSYNGPYGYTF. The CDR3 DNA follows: TGTGCCAGCAGTTATAATGGCCCTTATGGCTACACCTTC.

This clone was observed once. This rearrangement joins TRBV2 to TRBJ2-7; D possibly corresponds to TRBD1 (7 bases). Germline CDR1 SNHLY, CDR2 FYNNEI. The V and J ends lost 6 bases and 12 bases respectively, with 36 bases between them. This CDR3 spans 18 amino acids. CDR3 loop: CASRHNLDREEFYYDAYF. For the CDR3, the DNA is TGTGCCAGCAGACACAATCTTGACAGGGAGGAGTTTTATTACGATGCGTACTTC. The full variable domain, rest sourced from reference TRBV2 and TRBJ2-7, is EPEVTQTPSHQVTQMGQEVILRCVPISNHLYFYWYRQILGQKVEFLVSFYNNEISEKSEIFDDQFSVERPDGSNFTLKIRSTKLEDSAMYFCASRHNLDREEFYYDAYFGPGTRLTVT.

This sequence joins TRBV5-1 and TRBJ2-3; perhaps TRBD1 as D (7 bases). This CDR3 has 15 residues. Trimming stripped 5 bases from V and 1 base from J, with 14 bases between. CDR1 and CDR2 (germline): SGHRS, YFSETQ. The CDR3 coding sequence is TGCGCCAGCAGATTTGGAGGGGGCGGCACAGATACGCAGTATTTT. Amino acid sequence: CASRFGGGGTDTQYF.

V is TRBV28 and J is TRBJ1-5; D gene unclear. Per the germline V gene, CDR1 is MDHEN and CDR2 is SYDVKM. The germline V and J ends were trimmed by 3 bases and 7 bases, with 7 bases remaining between them. The CDR3 contains 12 residues. DNA for the CDR3: TGTGCCAGCAGTTTTAATATCCAGCCCCAGCATTTT. Residues: CASSFNIQPQHF.

With respect to this clone: Sequence at one end of the junction differs from germline and may be a read error. This chain uses TRBV5-6 with TRBJ2-2; 8 bases map to TRBD1. CDR1 is SGHDT and CDR2 is YYEEEE in the germline V gene. The CDR3 runs 16 residues. CDR3 nucleotide sequence: TGTGCCGGCAGTTCACCAGGGGGCCGGAACACCGGGGAGCTGTTTTTT. Amino acids: CAGSSPGGRNTGELFF.

This clone was recorded a few times. The chain links TRBV5-6 to TRBJ1-1, with no clear D. The CDR3 is made up of 14 amino acids. V lost 5 bases to trimming and J lost 6 bases, with 17 bases between them. Looked up from germline, CDR1 is SGHDT and CDR2 is YYEEEE. CDR3 protein: CASRPNREIAEAFF. The CDR3 DNA reads TGTGCCAGCAGACCGAATCGGGAGATCGCTGAAGCTTTCTTT. The full variable domain, rest sourced from reference TRBV5-6 and TRBJ1-1, is DAGVTQSPTHLIKTRGQQVTLRCSPKSGHDTVSWYQQALGQGPQFIFQYYEEEERQRGNFPDRFSGHQFPNYSSELNVNALLLGDSALYLCASRPNREIAEAFFGQGTRLTVV.

The rearrangement uses TRBV9 and TRBJ2-1, with 8 bases matching TRBD2. The CDR3 spans 16 residues. Per the germline V gene, CDR1 is SGDLS and CDR2 is YYNGEE. Trimming at V came to 0 bases and at J to 7 bases, leaving 9 bases not matched to a gene. CDR3 sequence: CASSVAGAGVRNEQFF. In DNA form, the CDR3 reads TGTGCCAGCAGCGTAGCGGGAGCGGGAGTGAGAAATGAGCAGTTCTTC.

V is TRBV30 and J is TRBJ1-2; D is undetermined. The CDR3 runs to 14 residues. Trimming took off 4 bases at V and 8 bases at J, with 20 bases between the two ends. Germline values: CDR1 GTSNPN, CDR2 SVGIG (reference sequence). The CDR3 loop is CAWIPGAGYRGYTF. DNA for the CDR3: TGTGCCTGGATCCCCGGAGCCGGTTATCGGGGCTACACCTTC.

The chain couples TRBV7-9 to TRBJ2-7, with TRBD1 matching over 10 bases. Per the germline V gene, CDR1 is SEHNR and CDR2 is FQNEAQ (reference sequence). The CDR3 has 16 residues. V shed 2 bases, J shed 4 bases, and the junction held 8 bases outside the gene matches. CDR3 nucleotide sequence: TGTGCCAGCAGCTTATCGAGGACAGGGGGAAGGTACGAGCAGTACTTC. Amino acids: CASSLSRTGGRYEQYF.

V usage is TRBV7-2 and J usage is TRBJ2-1; D not certain. Germline V gene lookup returns CDR1 SGHTA and CDR2 FQGNSA. V lost 5 bases to trimming and J lost 6 bases, with 11 bases between them. This CDR3 comprises 13 residues. CDR3 DNA sequence: TGTGCCAGCAGCCCGTTGATTAGCAATGAGCAGTTCTTC. This gives the protein CASSPLISNEQFF.